This T cell receptor beta chain was captured in a study of vaccination effects on CD4 cells after COVID-19. V trimming: 4 bases; J trimming: 5 bases; junction bases outside the gene matches: 7. There are 14 residues in the CDR3. Germline lookup yields CDR1 KGHSH and CDR2 LQKENI. When around nine days of culture had elapsed, CD4+ T cells were isolated. All study participants received two doses of BNT162b2 or mRNA-1273 vaccine. On this clone itself: Its target is unknown.

The method was immunoSEQ multiplex PCR; TCRdb's version includes in-frame clones alone and lacks a portion of them. The sample comprises about 57,000 clones, under 85% of which are singletons, and about 4.5% rests with the top ten. The V call is TRBV18, the J call TRBJ2-5; 7 nucleotides line up with TRBD2. The source of this sequence is a human donor who received a COVID-19 vaccine. The source material was CD4+ T cells from PBMCs cultured without peptide, sampled after COVID-19 vaccination. CDR3 sequence: CASSQRDRGETQYF. CDR3 DNA: TGTGCCAGCTCACAGCGGGACCGCGGGGAGACCCAGTACTTC. Together with reference TRBV18 and TRBJ2-5, the CDR3 gives the full variable domain: NAGVMQNPRHLVRRRGQEARLRCSPMKGHSHVYWYRQLPEEGLKFMVYLQKENIIDESGMPKERFSAEFPKEGPSILRIQQVVRGDSAAYFCASSQRDRGETQYFGPGTRLLVL.